These T cell receptor beta chains were read from a single sample in a study of cytomegalovirus exposure and HLA in healthy donors. The repertoire was sequenced with immunoSEQ multiplex PCR; TCRdb's copy has only in-frame clones and lacks some. The ten top clones account for roughly 15%, within a sample of around 75,000 clones. The sample consisted of PBMCs. The receptors shown here come from a man aged 45-65 years in good health and CMV-seropositive. CDR3s include the opening cysteine and the closing phenylalanine or tryptophan. D genes are given only for firm matches.

d_gene	j_gene	v_gene	CDR3nt	CDR3aa
-	TRBJ2-3	TRBV9	TGTGCCAGCAGCGTAGCCCAATTCCCCGGGGATACGCAGTATTTT	CASSVAQFPGDTQYF
-	TRBJ1-1	TRBV6-5	TGTGCCAGCGCTAACGCAGGCACTGAAGCTTTCTTT	CASANAGTEAFF
-	TRBJ1-5	TRBV30	TGTGCCTGGAGTGGCGGACAGAGGGATCAGCCCCAGCATTTT	CAWSGGQRDQPQHF
TRBD2	TRBJ2-3	TRBV28	TGTGCCCTAGCGGGAGCCACAGATACGCAGTATTTT	CALAGATDTQYF
-	TRBJ2-1	TRBV14	TGTGCCAGCAGCCGGGACTCAGTAAGGGAGCAGTTCTTC	CASSRDSVREQFF
TRBD1	TRBJ2-5	TRBV7-9	TGTGCCAGCAGCCCCCGACAGGGGATGGAGACCCAGTACTTC	CASSPRQGMETQYF
-	TRBJ1-1	TRBV5-1	TGCGCCAGCAGCTTGTCCAGACAGAACGGGAACACTGAAGCTTTCTTT	CASSLSRQNGNTEAFF
-	TRBJ1-2	TRBV7-9	TGTGCCAGCAGCGCACGGGGGGGCGGGGACTATGGCTACACCTTC	CASSARGGGDYGYTF
-	TRBJ1-1	TRBV27	TGTGCCAGCAGTTTGAGCTACACTGAAGCTTTCTTT	CASSLSYTEAFF
-	TRBJ2-1	TRBV5-1	TGCGCCAGCAGCTTGGGGTCGGGGGTTGCCTACAATGAGCAGTTCTTC	CASSLGSGVAYNEQFF
-	TRBJ2-5	TRBV19	TGTGCCAGTAGTCCTCAACCGGGACTCCAAGAGACCCAGTACTTC	CASSPQPGLQETQYF
TRBD1	TRBJ2-2	TRBV6-1	TGCGCCAGCAGTGAGATCGGACAGGGGGCCTTGGAGCTGTTTTTT	CASSEIGQGALELFF
TRBD1	TRBJ2-2	TRBV6-6	TGTGCCAGCAGTTTGGAAATGGACAGGGGATGGGAGCTGTTTTTT	CASSLEMDRGWELFF
-	TRBJ1-5	TRBV7-2	TGTGCCAGCAGCCTACTGGGGGGGGGATACGATCAGCCCCAGCATTTT	CASSLLGGGYDQPQHF
TRBD2	TRBJ2-5	TRBV5-1	TGCGCCAGCAGCTTGGACCTACTAGCGGGAGGGCGAGAGACCCAGTACTTC	CASSLDLLAGGRETQYF
TRBD2	TRBJ2-3	TRBV28	TGTGCCAGCAGTCTTTCTAGCGGGGTTAGCACAGATACGCAGTATTTT	CASSLSSGVSTDTQYF
-	TRBJ1-1	TRBV12-5	TGTGCTAGTGGTTTCGACAGCGAAAATGAAGCTTTCTTT	CASGFDSENEAFF
-	TRBJ1-1	TRBV29-1	TGCAGCGTTGAACGGAGAGGCACTGAAGCTTTCTTT	CSVERRGTEAFF
TRBD2	TRBJ2-1	TRBV2	TGTGCCAGCGAGACTAGCGGGAGGGCCAATGAGCAGTTCTTC	CASETSGRANEQFF
-	TRBJ2-2	TRBV9	TGTGCCAGCAGCGTAGGCCTAGCAGAGGATACCGGGGAGCTGTTTTTT	CASSVGLAEDTGELFF
TRBD2	TRBJ2-5	TRBV27	TGTGCCAGCAAATCGGCGGGAGGGCCGGGAGAGACCCAGTACTTC	CASKSAGGPGETQYF
-	TRBJ1-1	TRBV7-2	TGTGCCAGCAGCTTAGGGGGCATGATGAACACTGAAGCTTTCTTT	CASSLGGMMNTEAFF
-	TRBJ1-1	TRBV2	TGTGCCACCCGAGTCGGGAAAACTGAAGCTTTCTTT	CATRVGKTEAFF
TRBD1	TRBJ1-6	TRBV11-1	TGTGCCAGCAGCTCGGATGGACAGGGGAATCGTTCACCCCTCCACTTT	CASSSDGQGNRSPLHF
TRBD1	TRBJ1-2	TRBV6-5	TGTGCCAGCAGTTCGGGACAGGGTTTCTTTACGAATGGCTACACCTTC	CASSSGQGFFTNGYTF
-	TRBJ2-3	TRBV5-6	TGTGCCGTTTCCAAAGCGGTGGGTACGCAGTATTTT	CAVSKAVGTQYF
TRBD2	TRBJ2-2	TRBV6-1	TGTGCCGGTAGGACTAGCGGGGATCACACCGGGGAGCTGTTTTTT	CAGRTSGDHTGELFF
-	TRBJ1-1	TRBV27	TGTGCCAGCAACATACTCGGGATGAACACTGAAGCTTTCTTT	CASNILGMNTEAFF
-	TRBJ1-3	TRBV10-1	TGCGCCAGCAGCCCCGGCGGGCCTGGAAACACCATATATTTT	CASSPGGPGNTIYF
TRBD1	TRBJ1-4	TRBV27	TGTGCCAGCAGCCTGGGACAGGGGAGTGAAAAACTGTTTTTT	CASSLGQGSEKLFF
-	TRBJ2-1	TRBV12-5	TGTGCTAGTGGTTTTCCAGGTAGTAACAATGAGCAGTTCTTC	CASGFPGSNNEQFF
TRBD1	TRBJ1-5	TRBV6-1	TGTGCCAGCAGCGTGGACAGGGGGGGACAGCCCCAGCATTTT	CASSVDRGGQPQHF
TRBD1	TRBJ2-5	TRBV6-1	TGTGCCAGCAGCCAACAGGGGACGGAGACCCAGTACTTC	CASSQQGTETQYF
TRBD2	TRBJ2-3	TRBV4-1	TGCGCCAGCAGCCAAGATCAATCTGACGGGGGGTTTACAGATACGCAGTATTTT	CASSQDQSDGGFTDTQYF
TRBD1	TRBJ1-6	TRBV6-6	TGTGCCAGCAGTTCCAGGGGGCGCGAAAATTCACCCCTCCACTTT	CASSSRGRENSPLHF
-	TRBJ1-1	TRBV7-9	TGTGCCAGCAGCTTAGGGACAGTTAGGGAAGCTTTCTTT	CASSLGTVREAFF
TRBD1	TRBJ1-5	TRBV25-1	TGTGCCAGCAGTGAAGACAGGGCTCATCAGCCCCAGCATTTT	CASSEDRAHQPQHF
-	TRBJ2-7	TRBV6-1	TGTGCCAGCAGTCCCCCGGGGGTGAGCGGAGGCGAGCAGTACTTC	CASSPPGVSGGEQYF
-	TRBJ1-3	TRBV19	TGTGCCAGTAGTATCGATAGCCTGAGAAACACCATATATTTT	CASSIDSLRNTIYF
TRBD2	TRBJ2-5	TRBV5-8	TGTGCCAGCAGCTCTAGCGGGGGAGATATCCAAGAGACCCAGTACTTC	CASSSSGGDIQETQYF
-	TRBJ2-7	TRBV27	TGTGCCAGCAGTCAAGGACAGAGGGAGCAGTACTTC	CASSQGQREQYF
-	TRBJ2-1	TRBV7-9	TGTGCCAGCAGCCCCCCGGCGGGCCCTTCATGGCAGTTCTTC	CASSPPAGPSWQFF
-	TRBJ2-5	TRBV7-2	TGTGCCAGCAGCTTAGCGCAGGGGGGAGGAGGGGGATCGTACCAAGAGACCCAGTACTTC	CASSLAQGGGGGSYQETQYF
-	TRBJ1-4	TRBV7-9	TGTGCCAGCAGCCCAACCAGGGGTCCAGGTGAAAAACTGTTTTTT	CASSPTRGPGEKLFF
-	TRBJ2-5	TRBV9	TGTGCCAGCAGCGTAGCAACGCAGGGCCCCCAAGAGACCCAGTACTTC	CASSVATQGPQETQYF
TRBD1	TRBJ2-2	TRBV9	TGTGCCAGCAGCACCCCGACAGGGGGCTTGGGCGGGGAGCTGTTTTTT	CASSTPTGGLGGELFF